Listed below are T cell receptor beta chains from one sample, sequenced in a study of early stage breast cancer tumors. The table came from immunoSEQ multiplex PCR; TCRdb's copy has only in-frame clones and leaves some out. The sample has about 6,000 clones; around 84% are singletons. Sequencing was performed on normal breast tissue next to the tumor. Every receptor here comes from a person aged 70 to 85 with breast cancer. CDR3s include the opening cysteine and the closing phenylalanine or tryptophan. The D gene is left open where the match is weak. Clone size is stated in some rows and not others, as once, few, many or a class when expanded.

length	V	D	size	J	CDR3	DNA
14	TRBV19	.	few	TRBJ1-6	CASRPGTYNSPLHF	TGTGCCAGTAGACCTGGCACCTATAATTCACCCCTCCACTTT
13	TRBV28	.	.	TRBJ2-7	CASSLQGPYEQYF	TGTGCCAGCAGTTTACAGGGCCCCTACGAGCAGTACTTC
12	TRBV7-2	.	few	TRBJ1-3	CASSDWGNTIYF	TGTGCCAGCAGTGACTGGGGAAACACCATATATTTT
15	TRBV10-2	TRBD1	.	TRBJ1-2	CASSGGAQGAYGYTF	TGCGCCAGCAGCGGCGGGGCCCAGGGGGCCTATGGCTACACCTTC
16	TRBV11-2	.	.	TRBJ1-3	CASSLTLQGSGNTIYF	TGTGCCAGCAGCTTAACGTTACAGGGCTCTGGAAACACCATATATTTT
14	TRBV10-3	.	once	TRBJ1-2	CAISEAGVDYGYTF	TGTGCCATCAGTGAAGCGGGAGTTGACTATGGCTACACCTTC
16	TRBV18	TRBD2	once	TRBJ2-1	CASSPPGLAGSNEQFF	TGTGCCAGCTCACCACCCGGACTAGCGGGGAGCAATGAGCAGTTCTTC
14	TRBV7-9	.	.	TRBJ1-5	CASSLVAGDQPQHF	TGTGCCAGCAGCTTAGTCGCAGGTGATCAGCCCCAGCATTTT
16	TRBV9	TRBD1	.	TRBJ1-1	CASSAPSKGANTEAFF	TGTGCCAGCAGCGCCCCTTCGAAGGGGGCGAACACTGAAGCTTTCTTT
17	TRBV7-9	TRBD2	.	TRBJ2-7	CASSLIGTSGDSYEQYF	TGTGCCAGCAGCTTAATAGGGACTAGCGGGGATTCCTACGAGCAGTACTTC
15	TRBV27	.	.	TRBJ1-6	CASSLSWGQHSPLHF	TGTGCCAGCAGTTTATCCTGGGGGCAGCATTCACCCCTCCACTTT
13	TRBV19	.	.	TRBJ2-5	CASSILTGQTQYF	TGTGCCAGTAGTATCCTAACGGGTCAGACCCAGTACTTC
14	TRBV19	.	.	TRBJ2-7	CASSIDQEEYEQYF	TGTGCCAGTAGTATAGATCAAGAGGAATACGAGCAGTACTTC
11	TRBV14	.	few	TRBJ2-7	CASSLNYEQYF	TGTGCCAGCAGCCTTAACTACGAGCAGTACTTC
11	TRBV29-1	.	.	TRBJ1-1	CSVVRYTEAFF	TGCAGCGTTGTGAGGTACACTGAAGCTTTCTTT
15	TRBV5-1	TRBD1	.	TRBJ2-7	CASRSPGQGASEQYF	TGCGCCAGCAGATCCCCGGGACAGGGGGCCAGCGAGCAGTACTTC
15	TRBV19	TRBD2	once	TRBJ2-3	CASIPTSGSVNTQYF	TGTGCCAGTATTCCGACTAGCGGGAGTGTGAATACGCAGTATTTT
14	TRBV6-5	TRBD2	few	TRBJ2-7	CASSSLAGVVEQYF	TGTGCCAGCAGTTCCCTAGCGGGCGTAGTCGAGCAGTACTTC
14	TRBV5-1	.	few	TRBJ1-1	CASSLATANTEAFF	TGCGCCAGCAGCTTGGCGACAGCGAACACTGAAGCTTTCTTT
14	TRBV7-2	TRBD1	.	TRBJ1-5	CASSSTGGNQPQHF	TGTGCCAGCAGCTCGACAGGGGGCAATCAGCCCCAGCATTTT
15	TRBV27	TRBD2	large	TRBJ2-7	CASRQWAGGPYEQYF	TGTGCCAGCAGGCAGTGGGCGGGAGGGCCCTACGAGCAGTACTTC
11	TRBV28	.	.	TRBJ1-1	CASSLTLEAFF	TGTGCCAGCAGTTTGACACTTGAAGCTTTCTTT
14	TRBV7-8	.	.	TRBJ1-2	CASSLWGGFYGYTF	TGTGCCAGCAGCTTATGGGGAGGGTTCTATGGCTACACCTTC
17	TRBV10-3	TRBD1	.	TRBJ2-4	CAISESNTGAPQNIQYF	TGTGCCATCAGTGAGTCGAATACAGGGGCCCCCCAAAACATTCAGTACTTC
14	TRBV7-2	.	.	TRBJ1-2	CASSSQGSSYGYTF	TGTGCCAGCAGCTCTCAAGGTAGCTCATATGGCTACACCTTC
13	TRBV10-3	.	.	TRBJ2-4	CAISLGSKNIQYF	TGTGCCATCAGTTTGGGCAGCAAAAACATTCAGTACTTC
18	TRBV5-6	.	.	TRBJ2-6	CASSFWRDLNSGANVLTF	TGTGCCAGCAGCTTTTGGAGGGACCTGAACTCTGGGGCCAACGTCCTGACTTTC
16	TRBV7-2	TRBD1	.	TRBJ2-7	CASRLNRGPSSYEQYF	TGTGCCAGCAGATTAAACAGGGGGCCGAGCTCCTACGAGCAGTACTTC
14	TRBV7-2	.	few	TRBJ1-2	CASSLRQSDYGYTF	TGTGCCAGCAGTCTCCGACAGAGCGACTATGGCTACACCTTC
12	TRBV7-3	.	.	TRBJ2-2	CASSSNTGELFF	TGTGCCAGCAGCTCTAACACCGGGGAGCTGTTTTTT
14	TRBV28	TRBD2	.	TRBJ2-3	CASSRRTSGSAQYF	TGTGCCAGCAGTCGCCGGACTAGCGGGAGCGCGCAGTATTTT
15	TRBV19	TRBD1	few	TRBJ2-3	CASTADRGSTDTQYF	TGTGCCAGTACCGCGGACAGGGGGAGCACAGATACGCAGTATTTT
13	TRBV5-6	.	.	TRBJ2-5	CASSLAGGETQYF	TGTGCCAGCAGCTTGGCAGGTGGGGAGACCCAGTACTTC
13	TRBV5-1	.	.	TRBJ2-1	CASSMVSYNEQFF	TGCGCCAGCAGCATGGTATCCTACAATGAGCAGTTCTTC
14	TRBV28	TRBD1	.	TRBJ1-2	CASSSQGATGGYTF	TGTGCCAGCAGTTCACAGGGGGCGACGGGGGGCTACACCTTC
15	TRBV11-3	.	.	TRBJ2-1	CASSPRTARYNEQFF	TGTGCCAGCAGCCCGAGGACAGCCCGCTACAATGAGCAGTTCTTC
15	TRBV7-9	.	.	TRBJ1-3	CASSRDRLGGNTIYF	TGTGCCAGCAGCCGAGACAGGCTGGGCGGAAACACCATATATTTT
15	TRBV6-5	TRBD1	.	TRBJ2-5	CASSYLDRVGETQYF	TGTGCCAGCAGTTACCTTGACAGGGTCGGGGAGACCCAGTACTTC
13	TRBV9	.	.	TRBJ2-5	CASSEGVWETQYF	TGTGCCAGCAGCGAGGGGGTTTGGGAGACCCAGTACTTC
13	TRBV27	.	.	TRBJ1-2	CASSLTGSYGYTF	TGTGCCAGCAGTCTCACAGGGTCCTATGGCTACACCTTC
12	TRBV28	.	.	TRBJ2-5	CASKTVQETQYF	TGTGCCAGCAAAACAGTCCAAGAGACCCAGTACTTC
12	TRBV6-1	.	.	TRBJ2-5	CASSPRRETQYF	TGTGCCAGCAGCCCACGGAGGGAGACCCAGTACTTC
17	TRBV7-2	TRBD1	.	TRBJ1-2	CASSGLGTGGPPEGYTF	TGTGCCAGCAGCGGATTAGGGACAGGGGGCCCTCCGGAAGGCTACACCTTC
16	TRBV7-7	TRBD1	.	TRBJ2-6	CASSLGGQAGANVLTF	TGTGCTAGCAGCTTAGGGGGACAGGCTGGGGCCAACGTCCTGACTTTC
15	TRBV28	TRBD1	.	TRBJ1-2	CASSFRTGWRYGYTF	TGTGCCAGCAGTTTCCGGACAGGGTGGAGGTATGGCTACACCTTC
9	TRBV20-1	.	once	TRBJ1-6	CSGHGILHF	TGCAGTGGGCACGGGATCCTCCACTTT
13	TRBV6-6	.	few	TRBJ2-1	CASNPTGPNEQFF	TGTGCCAGCAACCCTACAGGGCCCAATGAGCAGTTCTTC
19	TRBV4-1	TRBD1	.	TRBJ1-3	CASSQGAFLLTGRRNTIYF	TGCGCCAGCAGCCAAGGCGCCTTTTTATTGACAGGGCGCAGAAACACCATATATTTT